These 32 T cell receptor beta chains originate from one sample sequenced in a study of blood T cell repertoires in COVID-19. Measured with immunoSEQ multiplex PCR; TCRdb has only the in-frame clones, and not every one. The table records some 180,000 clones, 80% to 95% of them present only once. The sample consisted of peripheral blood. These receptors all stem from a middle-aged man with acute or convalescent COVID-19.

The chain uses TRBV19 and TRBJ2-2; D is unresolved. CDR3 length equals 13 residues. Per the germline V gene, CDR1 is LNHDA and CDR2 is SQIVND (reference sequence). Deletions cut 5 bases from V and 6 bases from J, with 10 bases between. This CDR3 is CASSASPAGELFF. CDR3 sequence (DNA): TGTGCCAGTAGTGCCTCGCCAGCCGGGGAGCTGTTTTTT. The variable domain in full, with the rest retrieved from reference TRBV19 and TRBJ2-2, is DGGITQSPKYLFRKEGQNVTLSCEQNLNHDAMYWYRQDPGQGLRLIYYSQIVNDFQKGDIAEGYSVSREKKESFPLTVTSAQKNPTAFYLCASSASPAGELFFGEGSRLTVL.

The CDR3 sequence is CASSRPRLVRSYNEQFF. CDR3 sequence (DNA): TGCGCCAGCAGCCGCCCGCGGCTAGTAAGGTCCTACAATGAGCAGTTCTTC. The V gene is TRBV4-1, the J gene TRBJ2-1; no clear D. Germline CDR1 is MGHRA and CDR2 is YSYEKL. The V and J ends lost 4 bases and 1 base respectively, with 17 bases between them. CDR3 size: 17 residues.

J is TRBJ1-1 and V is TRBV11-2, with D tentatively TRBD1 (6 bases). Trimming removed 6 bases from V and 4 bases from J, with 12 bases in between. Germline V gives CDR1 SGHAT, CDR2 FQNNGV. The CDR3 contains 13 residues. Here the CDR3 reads CASRRQAGTEAFF. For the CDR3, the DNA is TGTGCCAGCAGAAGACAGGCTGGCACTGAAGCTTTCTTT.

The chain's CDR3 is CASSFGGDRGQYF. The CDR3 nucleotides are TGTGCCAGCAGTTTCGGCGGGGACAGGGGGCAGTACTTC. V usage is TRBV27 and J usage is TRBJ2-7; 10 positions match TRBD1. This CDR3 is built from 13 residues. After removal of 3 bases from V and 9 bases from J, the junction contained 5 bases not matched to a gene. Germline V gene lookup returns CDR1 MNHEY and CDR2 SMNVEV (reference sequence).

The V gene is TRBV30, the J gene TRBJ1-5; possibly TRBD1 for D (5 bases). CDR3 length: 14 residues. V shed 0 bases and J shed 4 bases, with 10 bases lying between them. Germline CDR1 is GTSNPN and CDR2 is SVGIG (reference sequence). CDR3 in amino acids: CAWSVGQLNQPQHF. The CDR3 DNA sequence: TGTGCCTGGAGTGTGGGGCAGCTAAATCAGCCCCAGCATTTT.

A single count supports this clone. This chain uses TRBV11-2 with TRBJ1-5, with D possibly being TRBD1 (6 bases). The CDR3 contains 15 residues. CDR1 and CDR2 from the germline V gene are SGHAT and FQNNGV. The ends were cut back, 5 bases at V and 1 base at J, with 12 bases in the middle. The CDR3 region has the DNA TGTGCCAGCAGCCCGAGGGGGGGCAGCAATCAGCCCCAGCATTTT. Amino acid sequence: CASSPRGGSNQPQHF.

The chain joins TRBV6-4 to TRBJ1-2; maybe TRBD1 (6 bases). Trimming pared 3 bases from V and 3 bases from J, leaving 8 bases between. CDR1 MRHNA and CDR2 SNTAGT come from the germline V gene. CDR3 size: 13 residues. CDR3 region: CASSEQGDYGYTF. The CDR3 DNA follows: TGTGCCAGCAGTGAACAGGGAGACTATGGCTACACCTTC.

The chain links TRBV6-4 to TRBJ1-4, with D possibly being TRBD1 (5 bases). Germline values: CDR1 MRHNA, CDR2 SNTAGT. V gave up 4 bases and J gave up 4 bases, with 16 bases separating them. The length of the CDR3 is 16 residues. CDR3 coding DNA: TGTGCCAGCAGTGCTGTCGCAGGGCAGGGTAATGAAAAACTGTTTTTT. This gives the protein CASSAVAGQGNEKLFF.

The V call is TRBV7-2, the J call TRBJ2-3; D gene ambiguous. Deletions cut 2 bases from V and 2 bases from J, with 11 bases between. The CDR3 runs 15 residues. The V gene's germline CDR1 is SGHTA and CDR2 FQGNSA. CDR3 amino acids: CASSLNGLPTDTQYF. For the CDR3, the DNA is TGTGCCAGCAGCTTAAACGGGTTACCCACAGATACGCAGTATTTT. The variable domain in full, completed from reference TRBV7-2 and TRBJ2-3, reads GAGVSQSPSNKVTEKGKDVELRCDPISGHTALYWYRQSLGQGLEFLIYFQGNSAPDKSGLPSDRFSAERTGGSVSTLTIQRTQQEDSAVYLCASSLNGLPTDTQYFGPGTRLTVL.

CDR3 sequence reads: CAISSPGQGTITQYF. In DNA, the CDR3 is TGTGCCATCAGTTCTCCGGGACAGGGAACAATTACGCAGTATTTT. The rearrangement links TRBV10-3 to TRBJ2-3; TRBD1 agrees at 9 bases. V shed 5 bases, J shed 8 bases, and the junction held 11 bases outside the gene matches. The germline V gene encodes CDR1 ENHRY and CDR2 SYGVKD. This CDR3 has 15 amino acids.

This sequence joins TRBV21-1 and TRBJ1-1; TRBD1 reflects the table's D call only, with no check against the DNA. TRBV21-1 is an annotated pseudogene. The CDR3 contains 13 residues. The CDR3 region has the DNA TGTGCCAGCAGCAGCTCGGACAGGAGTGAAGCTTTCTTT. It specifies CASSSSDRSEAFF.

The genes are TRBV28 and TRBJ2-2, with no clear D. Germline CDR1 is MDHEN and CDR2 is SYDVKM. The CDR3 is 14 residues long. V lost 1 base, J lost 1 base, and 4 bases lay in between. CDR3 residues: CASSLSMNTGELFF. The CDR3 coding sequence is TGTGCCAGCAGTTTATCCATGAACACCGGGGAGCTGTTTTTT.

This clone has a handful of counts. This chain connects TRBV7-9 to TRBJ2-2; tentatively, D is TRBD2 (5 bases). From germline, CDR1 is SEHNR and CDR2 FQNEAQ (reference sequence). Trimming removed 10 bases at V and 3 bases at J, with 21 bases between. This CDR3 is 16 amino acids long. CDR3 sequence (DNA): TGTGCCACCGGCCCGGGGTCTTCAGCGCACACCGGGGAGCTGTTTTTT. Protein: CATGPGSSAHTGELFF.

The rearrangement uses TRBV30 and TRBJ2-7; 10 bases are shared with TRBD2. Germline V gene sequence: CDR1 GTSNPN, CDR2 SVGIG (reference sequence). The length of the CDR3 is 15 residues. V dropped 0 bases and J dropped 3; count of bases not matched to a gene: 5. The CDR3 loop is CAWSVGLAGVYEQYF. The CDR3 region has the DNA TGTGCCTGGAGTGTAGGCCTAGCGGGAGTCTACGAGCAGTACTTC.

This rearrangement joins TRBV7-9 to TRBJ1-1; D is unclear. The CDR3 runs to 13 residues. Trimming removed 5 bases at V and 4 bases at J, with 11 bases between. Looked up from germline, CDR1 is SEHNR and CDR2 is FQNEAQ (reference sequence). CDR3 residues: CASSTQRSTEAFF. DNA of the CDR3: TGTGCCAGCAGCACGCAGCGGAGCACTGAAGCTTTCTTT.

This CDR3 is CASSLDGGRDTEAFF. CDR3 nucleotides: TGTGCCAGCAGCTTAGACGGAGGGAGGGACACTGAAGCTTTCTTT. The chain is built from TRBV7-2 and TRBJ1-1; D unclear. Deletions cut 1 base from V and 3 bases from J, with 12 bases between. The CDR3 sequence is 15 residues long. Germline V gives CDR1 SGHTA, CDR2 FQGNSA.

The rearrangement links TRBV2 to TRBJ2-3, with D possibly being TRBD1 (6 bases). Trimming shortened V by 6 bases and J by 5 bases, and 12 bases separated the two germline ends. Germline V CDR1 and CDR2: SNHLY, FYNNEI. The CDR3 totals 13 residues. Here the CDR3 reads CASSRDTEDTQYF. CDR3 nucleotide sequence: TGTGCCAGCAGCAGGGACACCGAAGATACGCAGTATTTT.

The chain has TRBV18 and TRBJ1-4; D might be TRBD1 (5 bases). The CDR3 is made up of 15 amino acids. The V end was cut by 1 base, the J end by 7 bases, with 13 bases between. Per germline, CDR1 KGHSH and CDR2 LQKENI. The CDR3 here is CASSPRTGEGEKLFF. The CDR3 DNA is TGTGCCAGCTCACCACGGACGGGGGAAGGTGAAAAACTGTTTTTT. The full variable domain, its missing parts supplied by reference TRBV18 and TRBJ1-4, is NAGVMQNPRHLVRRRGQEARLRCSPMKGHSHVYWYRQLPEEGLKFMVYLQKENIIDESGMPKERFSAEFPKEGPSILRIQQVVRGDSAAYFCASSPRTGEGEKLFFGSGTQLSVL.

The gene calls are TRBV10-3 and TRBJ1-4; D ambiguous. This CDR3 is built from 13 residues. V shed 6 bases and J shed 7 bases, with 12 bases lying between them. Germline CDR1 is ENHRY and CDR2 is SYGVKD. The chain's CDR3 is CAISPGMSEKLFF. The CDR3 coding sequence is TGTGCCATCAGCCCGGGGATGAGTGAAAAACTGTTTTTT.

CDR3 nucleotide sequence: TGTGCCAGCCAACCGGGACTAGCCACAGATACGCAGTATTTT. Its protein product is CASQPGLATDTQYF. The chain carries TRBV6-5 and TRBJ2-3; the match to TRBD2 covers 9 bases. CDR1 and CDR2 from the germline V gene are MNHEY and SVGAGI. V shed 8 bases and J 2 bases; nucleotides not matched to a gene: 5. The CDR3 length is 14 residues.

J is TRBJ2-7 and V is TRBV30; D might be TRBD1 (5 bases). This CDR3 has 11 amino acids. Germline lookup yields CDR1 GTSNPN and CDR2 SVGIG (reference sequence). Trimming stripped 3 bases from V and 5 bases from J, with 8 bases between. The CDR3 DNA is TGTGCCTGGAGCGCAGGGCACGAGCAGTACGTC. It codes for CAWSAGHEQYV.

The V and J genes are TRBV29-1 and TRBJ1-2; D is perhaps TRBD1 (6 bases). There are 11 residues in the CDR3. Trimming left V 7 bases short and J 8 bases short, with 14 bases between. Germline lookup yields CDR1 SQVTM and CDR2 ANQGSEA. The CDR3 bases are TGCAGCGCCCTGGGGGCATCGGGCTACACCTTC. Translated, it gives CSALGASGYTF.

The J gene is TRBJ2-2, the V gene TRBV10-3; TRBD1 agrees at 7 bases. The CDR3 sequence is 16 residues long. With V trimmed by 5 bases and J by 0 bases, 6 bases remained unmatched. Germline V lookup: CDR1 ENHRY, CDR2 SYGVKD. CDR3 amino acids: CAISKNQGANTGELFF. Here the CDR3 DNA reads TGTGCCATCAGTAAGAACCAGGGGGCGAACACCGGGGAGCTGTTTTTT.

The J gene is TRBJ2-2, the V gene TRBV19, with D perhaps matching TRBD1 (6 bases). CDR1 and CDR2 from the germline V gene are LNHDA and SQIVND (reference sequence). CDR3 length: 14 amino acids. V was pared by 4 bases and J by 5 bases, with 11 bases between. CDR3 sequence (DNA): TGTGCCAGTAGTACGCCCAGGGGAACCGGGGAGCTGTTTTTT. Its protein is CASSTPRGTGELFF.

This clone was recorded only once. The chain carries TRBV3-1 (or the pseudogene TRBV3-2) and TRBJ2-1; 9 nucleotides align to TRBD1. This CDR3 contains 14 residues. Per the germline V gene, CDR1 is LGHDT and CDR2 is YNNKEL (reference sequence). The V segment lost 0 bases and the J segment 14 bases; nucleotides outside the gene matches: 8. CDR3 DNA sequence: TGTGCCAGCAGCCAAGATCTCGGGGACAGGGTGAAGTTCTTC. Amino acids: CASSQDLGDRVKFF.

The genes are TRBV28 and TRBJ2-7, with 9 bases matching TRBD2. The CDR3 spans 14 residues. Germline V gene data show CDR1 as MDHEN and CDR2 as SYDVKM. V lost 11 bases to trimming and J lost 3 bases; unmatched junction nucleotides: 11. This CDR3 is CASSGLAGYYEQYF. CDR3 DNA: TGTGCCTCCTCCGGGCTAGCGGGATACTACGAGCAGTACTTC.

The DNA of the CDR3 is TGTGCCAGCAGCTTAGGCAGTTCGGCAGGGACTTCAACTAATGAAAAACTGTTTTTT. Its protein product is CASSLGSSAGTSTNEKLFF. The chain links TRBV7-9 to TRBJ1-4, with D possibly being TRBD1 (5 bases). Germline V gene sequence: CDR1 SEHNR, CDR2 FQNEAQ (reference sequence). The V end was cut by 1 base, the J end by 0 bases, with 18 bases between. The CDR3 is 19 amino acids.

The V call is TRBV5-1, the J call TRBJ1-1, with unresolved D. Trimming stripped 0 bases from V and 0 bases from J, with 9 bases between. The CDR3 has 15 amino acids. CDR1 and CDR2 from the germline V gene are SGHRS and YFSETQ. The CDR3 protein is CASSLAAGMNTEAFF. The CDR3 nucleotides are TGCGCCAGCAGCTTGGCAGCCGGGATGAACACTGAAGCTTTCTTT.

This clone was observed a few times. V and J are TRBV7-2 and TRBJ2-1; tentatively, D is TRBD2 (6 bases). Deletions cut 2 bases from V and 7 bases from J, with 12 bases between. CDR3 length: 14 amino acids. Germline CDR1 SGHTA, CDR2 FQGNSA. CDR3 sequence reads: CASSLSWGTNEQFF. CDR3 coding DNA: TGTGCCAGCAGCTTATCTTGGGGGACTAATGAGCAGTTCTTC.

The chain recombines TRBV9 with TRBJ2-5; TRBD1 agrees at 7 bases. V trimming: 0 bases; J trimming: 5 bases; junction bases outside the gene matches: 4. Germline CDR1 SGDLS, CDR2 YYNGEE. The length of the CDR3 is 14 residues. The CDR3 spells CASSVDGTVETQYF. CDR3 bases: TGTGCCAGCAGCGTAGATGGGACAGTGGAGACCCAGTACTTC.

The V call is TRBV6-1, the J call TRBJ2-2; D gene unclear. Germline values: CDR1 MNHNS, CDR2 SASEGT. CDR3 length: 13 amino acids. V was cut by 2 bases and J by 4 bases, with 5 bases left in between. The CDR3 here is CASSELSTGELFF. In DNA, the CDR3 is TGTGCCAGCAGTGAATTGAGCACCGGGGAGCTGTTTTTT.

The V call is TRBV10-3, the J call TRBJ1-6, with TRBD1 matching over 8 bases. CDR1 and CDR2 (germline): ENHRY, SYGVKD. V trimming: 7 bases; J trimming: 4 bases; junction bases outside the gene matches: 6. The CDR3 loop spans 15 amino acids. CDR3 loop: CAIKDTGGYNSPLHF. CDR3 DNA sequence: TGTGCCATCAAGGATACAGGGGGTTATAATTCACCCCTCCACTTT.